Listed below are T cell receptor beta chains from one sample, sequenced in a study of T cell repertoires in cytomegalovirus infection. TCRdb reanalysed the reads using MiXCR and keeps one entry per CDR3 protein. The data show just under 300,000 distinct CDR3 sequences, with roughly a tenth seen just once and approximately 2.3% held by the top ten. The source material was PBMCs. The receptor source for this set is a human donor in good health (CMV status not recorded). Some clones in this sample may be carry-over from other donors' samples. Both conserved end residues are part of each CDR3. Fields, in order: CDR3 protein, CDR3 DNA, V gene, D gene, clone size, J gene. A D gene is named only where the DNA matches it firmly. Clone size is stated in some rows and not others, as once, few, many or a class when expanded.

CDR3aa: CASRDWSSYNEQFF
CDR3nt: TGTGCCAGCAGAGACTGGAGCTCCTACAATGAGCAGTTCTTC
v_gene: TRBV25-1
d_gene: -
abundance: many
j_gene: TRBJ2-1

CDR3aa: CASSRRTLEQFF
CDR3nt: TGTGCCAGCAGTCGAAGGACTTTGGAGCAGTTCTTC
v_gene: TRBV6-6
d_gene: -
abundance: -
j_gene: TRBJ2-1

CDR3aa: CASLSGGYGDTQYF
CDR3nt: TGTGCCTCTCTAAGCGGGGGGTACGGAGATACGCAGTATTTT
v_gene: TRBV5-6
d_gene: TRBD2
abundance: many
j_gene: TRBJ2-3

CDR3aa: CASSPRAGNTEAFF
CDR3nt: TGTGCCAGCAGCCCACGGGCAGGGAACACTGAAGCTTTCTTT
v_gene: TRBV7-2
d_gene: -
abundance: many
j_gene: TRBJ1-1

CDR3aa: CSARTGRVETQYF
CDR3nt: TGCAGTGCGCGGACAGGGCGGGTGGAGACCCAGTACTTC
v_gene: TRBV20-1
d_gene: TRBD1
abundance: few
j_gene: TRBJ2-5

CDR3aa: CASSLRAWTEAFF
CDR3nt: TGTGCCAGCAGTTTGAGGGCCTGGACTGAAGCTTTCTTT
v_gene: TRBV28
d_gene: -
abundance: many
j_gene: TRBJ1-1

CDR3aa: CSASGTAARGANVLTF
CDR3nt: TGCAGTGCATCCGGGACGGCGGCTCGAGGGGCCAACGTCCTGACTTTC
v_gene: TRBV20-1
d_gene: -
abundance: many
j_gene: TRBJ2-6

CDR3aa: CSVDGYTF
CDR3nt: TGCAGCGTTGATGGCTACACCTTC
v_gene: TRBV29-1
d_gene: -
abundance: few
j_gene: TRBJ1-2

CDR3aa: CSARGTPRDFSYEQYF
CDR3nt: TGCAGTGCTAGAGGGACGCCCCGGGACTTCTCCTACGAGCAGTACTTC
v_gene: TRBV20-1
d_gene: -
abundance: few
j_gene: TRBJ2-7

CDR3aa: CSARDPEGPRNQPQHF
CDR3nt: TGCAGTGCTAGAGATCCGGAAGGGCCTCGCAATCAGCCCCAGCATTTT
v_gene: TRBV20-1
d_gene: -
abundance: many
j_gene: TRBJ1-5

CDR3aa: CSADRDRGGGGYTF
CDR3nt: TGCAGTGCTGACCGGGACAGGGGGGGGGGTGGCTACACCTTC
v_gene: TRBV20-1
d_gene: TRBD1
abundance: many
j_gene: TRBJ1-2

CDR3aa: CSASRDRPSGVYNEQFF
CDR3nt: TGCAGTGCGTCCCGGGACAGGCCATCCGGCGTCTACAATGAGCAGTTCTTC
v_gene: TRBV20-1
d_gene: TRBD1
abundance: few
j_gene: TRBJ2-1

CDR3aa: CAISLERGAYGYTF
CDR3nt: TGTGCCATCAGTTTGGAAAGGGGAGCCTATGGCTACACCTTC
v_gene: TRBV10-3
d_gene: -
abundance: many
j_gene: TRBJ1-2

CDR3aa: CASSSMDRGETQYF
CDR3nt: TGTGCCAGCAGCTCCATGGACAGGGGAGAGACCCAGTACTTC
v_gene: TRBV7-6
d_gene: TRBD1
abundance: many
j_gene: TRBJ2-5

CDR3aa: CASSSKWGMRDTQYF
CDR3nt: TGTGCCAGCAGCTCTAAGTGGGGAATGAGAGATACGCAGTATTTT
v_gene: TRBV7-6
d_gene: -
abundance: many
j_gene: TRBJ2-3

CDR3aa: CASSIRGRGLTGELFF
CDR3nt: TGTGCCAGTAGTATAAGAGGCAGGGGACTCACCGGGGAGCTGTTTTTT
v_gene: TRBV19
d_gene: -
abundance: -
j_gene: TRBJ2-2

CDR3aa: CASSEALLKGEAFF
CDR3nt: TGTGCCAGCAGTGAAGCGCTTCTCAAGGGTGAAGCTTTCTTT
v_gene: TRBV2
d_gene: -
abundance: many
j_gene: TRBJ1-1

CDR3aa: CSAPTGGGTGELFF
CDR3nt: TGCAGTGCTCCGACAGGGGGCGGCACCGGGGAGCTGTTTTTT
v_gene: TRBV20-1
d_gene: TRBD1
abundance: -
j_gene: TRBJ2-2

CDR3aa: CASSFGTGRETQYF
CDR3nt: TGTGCCAGCAGCTTCGGGACAGGGAGGGAGACCCAGTACTTC
v_gene: TRBV7-9
d_gene: TRBD1
abundance: many
j_gene: TRBJ2-5

CDR3aa: CASSLGQTLNHGTF
CDR3nt: TGTGCCAGCAGCTTAGGACAGACTCTCAATCACGGCACCTTC
v_gene: TRBV7-9
d_gene: -
abundance: many
j_gene: TRBJ1-2

CDR3aa: CASTQWGKRNQPQHF
CDR3nt: TGTGCCAGCACCCAGTGGGGGAAACGCAATCAGCCCCAGCATTTT
v_gene: TRBV28
d_gene: -
abundance: many
j_gene: TRBJ1-5

CDR3aa: CASSQDEGRYRDRGPGELFF
CDR3nt: TGCGCCAGCAGCCAAGATGAGGGGCGTTACCGGGACAGGGGGCCCGGGGAGCTGTTTTTT
v_gene: TRBV4-3
d_gene: TRBD1
abundance: -
j_gene: TRBJ2-2

CDR3aa: CASSEWDEKLFF
CDR3nt: TGTGCCAGCAGTGAATGGGATGAAAAACTGTTTTTT
v_gene: TRBV25-1
d_gene: -
abundance: many
j_gene: TRBJ1-4

CDR3aa: CASSPTPSQGYTF
CDR3nt: TGTGCCAGCAGTCCAACGCCCTCCCAGGGCTACACCTTC
v_gene: TRBV6-1
d_gene: -
abundance: many
j_gene: TRBJ1-2

CDR3aa: CASSQETANSPLHF
CDR3nt: TGTGCCAGCAGCCAAGAGACAGCAAATTCACCCCTCCACTTT
v_gene: TRBV14
d_gene: -
abundance: many
j_gene: TRBJ1-6

CDR3aa: CATSGGPSNQPQHF
CDR3nt: TGTGCCACCTCCGGGGGGCCAAGCAATCAGCCCCAGCATTTT
v_gene: TRBV10-3
d_gene: -
abundance: many
j_gene: TRBJ1-5

CDR3aa: CATLSGTGVATGELFF
CDR3nt: TGTGCCACTCTCTCCGGGACAGGGGTGGCCACCGGGGAGCTGTTTTTT
v_gene: TRBV28
d_gene: TRBD1
abundance: many
j_gene: TRBJ2-2

CDR3aa: CASHGRDSFNQPQHF
CDR3nt: TGTGCCAGCCATGGGCGGGACAGCTTCAATCAGCCCCAGCATTTT
v_gene: TRBV28
d_gene: TRBD1
abundance: many
j_gene: TRBJ1-5

CDR3aa: CASRPIRGITDTQYF
CDR3nt: TGTGCCAGCAGACCCATCAGGGGTATCACAGATACGCAGTATTTT
v_gene: TRBV7-8
d_gene: -
abundance: many
j_gene: TRBJ2-3

CDR3aa: CSVVDNEQFF
CDR3nt: TGCAGCGTTGTGGACAATGAGCAGTTCTTC
v_gene: TRBV29-1
d_gene: -
abundance: many
j_gene: TRBJ2-1

CDR3aa: CASTIPGQGGEKLFF
CDR3nt: TGTGCCAGCACCATTCCGGGACAGGGTGGTGAAAAACTGTTTTTT
v_gene: TRBV28
d_gene: TRBD1
abundance: few
j_gene: TRBJ1-4

CDR3aa: CASSPGGHYGYTF
CDR3nt: TGTGCCAGCAGTCCAGGAGGACACTATGGCTACACCTTC
v_gene: TRBV6-1
d_gene: -
abundance: many
j_gene: TRBJ1-2

CDR3aa: CASSLGGKRTDTQYF
CDR3nt: TGTGCCAGCAGCTTGGGGGGAAAGCGGACAGATACGCAGTATTTT
v_gene: TRBV5-5
d_gene: -
abundance: few
j_gene: TRBJ2-3

CDR3aa: CASSLQPSNEKLFF
CDR3nt: TGCGCCAGCAGCTTGCAACCAAGTAATGAAAAACTGTTTTTT
v_gene: TRBV5-1
d_gene: -
abundance: many
j_gene: TRBJ1-4

CDR3aa: CASSPLAGGPGANVLTF
CDR3nt: TGTGCCAGCTCACCTCTAGCGGGGGGGCCCGGGGCCAACGTCCTGACTTTC
v_gene: TRBV18
d_gene: TRBD2
abundance: few
j_gene: TRBJ2-6

CDR3aa: CASSFSGGSIPETQYF
CDR3nt: TGTGCCAGCAGCTTTTCAGGGGGCTCCATTCCGGAGACCCAGTACTTC
v_gene: TRBV7-2
d_gene: TRBD1
abundance: many
j_gene: TRBJ2-5

CDR3aa: CASSLQGGSRYNEQFF
CDR3nt: TGTGCCAGCAGCCTACAGGGAGGTTCACGATACAATGAGCAGTTCTTC
v_gene: TRBV28
d_gene: -
abundance: -
j_gene: TRBJ2-1

CDR3aa: CASSLVGLNTEAFF
CDR3nt: TGTGCCAGCAGCTTAGTTGGGTTGAACACTGAAGCTTTCTTT
v_gene: TRBV11-2
d_gene: -
abundance: few
j_gene: TRBJ1-1

CDR3aa: CASSLFLIKGAEAFF
CDR3nt: TGTGCCAGCAGCTTATTCCTTATAAAGGGGGCTGAAGCTTTCTTT
v_gene: TRBV11-1
d_gene: -
abundance: many
j_gene: TRBJ1-1

CDR3aa: CASKSGGTNTGELFF
CDR3nt: TGTGCCAGCAAGTCGGGGGGAACGAACACCGGGGAGCTGTTTTTT
v_gene: TRBV9
d_gene: TRBD2
abundance: -
j_gene: TRBJ2-2

CDR3aa: CSAREAGQGAYNEQFF
CDR3nt: TGCAGTGCTAGAGAAGCGGGGCAGGGGGCATACAATGAGCAGTTCTTC
v_gene: TRBV20-1
d_gene: -
abundance: many
j_gene: TRBJ2-1

CDR3aa: CSVEVEDLLAKNIQYF
CDR3nt: TGCAGCGTTGAGGTGGAGGACCTACTAGCCAAAAACATTCAGTACTTC
v_gene: TRBV29-1
d_gene: -
abundance: -
j_gene: TRBJ2-4

CDR3aa: CSVASGATNEKLFF
CDR3nt: TGCAGCGTCGCTTCAGGGGCAACTAATGAAAAACTGTTTTTT
v_gene: TRBV29-1
d_gene: -
abundance: many
j_gene: TRBJ1-4

CDR3aa: CASSLVAGGLETQYF
CDR3nt: TGTGCCAGCAGCTTAGTCGCTGGGGGTCTCGAGACCCAGTACTTC
v_gene: TRBV7-9
d_gene: -
abundance: many
j_gene: TRBJ2-5

CDR3aa: CASSTRQGARETQHF
CDR3nt: TGTGCCAGCAGTACCCGACAGGGGGCTCGGGAGACCCAGCACTTC
v_gene: TRBV28
d_gene: TRBD1
abundance: -
j_gene: TRBJ2-5

CDR3aa: CASRDNNYGYTF
CDR3nt: TGTGCCAGCAGGGACAACAACTATGGCTACACCTTC
v_gene: TRBV5-4
d_gene: -
abundance: many
j_gene: TRBJ1-2

CDR3aa: CASRIQGPVGELFF
CDR3nt: TGTGCCAGCAGAATACAGGGCCCGGTGGGGGAGCTGTTTTTT
v_gene: TRBV28
d_gene: -
abundance: many
j_gene: TRBJ2-2

CDR3aa: CSARGRRSSYEQYF
CDR3nt: TGCAGTGCTAGAGGGCGGCGAAGCTCCTACGAGCAGTACTTC
v_gene: TRBV20-1
d_gene: -
abundance: few
j_gene: TRBJ2-7

CDR3aa: CASSPGTGNGEKLFF
CDR3nt: TGTGCCAGCTCACCAGGGACAGGGAATGGAGAAAAACTGTTTTTT
v_gene: TRBV18
d_gene: TRBD1
abundance: many
j_gene: TRBJ1-4

CDR3aa: CASSLSPGTGKGTQYF
CDR3nt: TGTGCCAGCAGCCTCTCCCCCGGGACAGGGAAGGGGACGCAGTATTTT
v_gene: TRBV28
d_gene: TRBD1
abundance: -
j_gene: TRBJ2-3

CDR3aa: CSVESGGLRGYTF
CDR3nt: TGCAGCGTTGAGTCGGGGGGCCTTAGGGGCTACACCTTC
v_gene: TRBV29-1
d_gene: -
abundance: many
j_gene: TRBJ1-2

CDR3aa: CASSESLAGGSTDTQYF
CDR3nt: TGCGCCAGCAGTGAGTCGTTAGCGGGGGGGAGCACAGATACGCAGTATTTT
v_gene: TRBV10-2
d_gene: TRBD2
abundance: few
j_gene: TRBJ2-3

CDR3aa: CASSLEGQGQPQHF
CDR3nt: TGTGCCAGCAGCTTAGAGGGGCAGGGCCAGCCCCAGCATTTT
v_gene: TRBV7-2
d_gene: -
abundance: many
j_gene: TRBJ1-5